The source of this T cell receptor (beta chain) is a study of OX40 agonist ivuxolimab in advanced cancers. With respect to the entire study: Ivuxolimab, which targeted the costimulatory receptor OX40 (CD134), was an agonistic, fully human IgG2 monoclonal antibody. Intravenous ivuxolimab was administered to patients every 2 weeks at six dose levels: 0.01, 0.1, 0.3, 1.5, 3 and 10 mg/kg. Of the approximately 50 dose-escalation patients, hepatocellular carcinoma was present in about 19, melanoma in approximately 15, renal cell carcinoma in 9 and head and neck cancer in 9. In the dose-escalation cohort, around 80% of patients were male, and the mean age was 60 years with a range of roughly 20 to 79. Prior anti-PD-1, anti-PD-L1 or anti-CTLA-4 therapy was permitted, and checkpoint inhibitors had been received by roughly two fifths of dose-escalation patients. Three dose-escalation patients achieved partial responses, one with hepatocellular carcinoma and two with cutaneous melanoma. Peripheral TCRbeta sequencing aimed to test whether ivuxolimab altered TCR sequence diversity and caused clonal T-cell expansion. The paper reports the monotherapy dose-escalation portion (N of about 47 patients) of the phase I ivuxolimab trial.

This clone turned up a few times. No antigen is known for it. Per-base quality was not reported, and no clone a single base away is much larger than it. Here is what the overall study found, with its caveats: After ivuxolimab, expanded clones were on average more numerous among CD8+ T cells than among CD4+ T cells. Low levels of normalized T-cell clonal expansion were also seen in some patients who did not respond. At doses from 0.1 to 3.0 mg/kg, clonal expansion was seen in both CD4+ and CD8+ blood T cells between baseline and week 6. In partial responders in the 0.1-3.0 mg/kg groups, normalized peripheral clonal expansion was found to be among the lowest, especially among CD8+ T cells. Antigen specificity was not determined for the clonally expanded peripheral T cells.

Patients with autoimmune disease history or receiving systemic immunosuppression were excluded from the trial. Peripheral blood for TCR sequencing was drawn from every dose cohort at baseline, at cycle 4 day 1 and at cycle 7 day 1. The samples were drawn from a first-in-human, open-label, multicenter phase I dose-escalation trial of ivuxolimab. The trial enrolled adults with locally advanced or metastatic head and neck squamous cell, hepatocellular, melanoma or renal cell carcinoma. CD4+ and CD8+ T cells were sorted separately from peripheral blood before TCR sequencing. For sequencing of the TCRbeta CDR3 region, genomic DNA was extracted from the sorted cells. The immunoSEQ Assay was used for sequencing of TCRbeta CDR3 regions. TCRdb carries this immuneACCESS record with in-frame sequences only. Its versions omit some clonotypes, under half of them owing to an unresolved V gene in the studies checked, with the rest unexplained. Here the sample has some 86,000 clones; 91% occur a single time. The top ten clones comprise approximately 6.5% of the sample.

Counted from cysteine to phenylalanine, this CDR3 has 14 amino acids. This entry keeps only the CDR3 DNA: 42 bases, framed from base 1. At the junction V is shortened by 2 bases and J by 4 bases; bases outside the gene matches: 4. CDR1 KGHSH and CDR2 LQKENI were looked up in the germline V gene. The sample consisted of CD4+ or CD8+ T cells sorted from blood, taken in a trial of the OX40 agonist ivuxolimab. This TCR was sampled from an adult with an advanced solid tumor such as melanoma, head and neck, liver or kidney cancer. The rearranged chain carries TRBV18 and TRBJ1-1; the central 7 bases match TRBD1. The DNA sequence is as follows: TGTGCCAGCTCACCAAGGGGGCTCGCCACTGAAGCTTTCTTT. Translated, this gives CASSPRGLATEAFF.